These T cell receptor beta chains were read from a single sample in a study of T-cell memory formation after mild COVID-19. TCRdb re-called the 5' RACE reads with MiXCR, one entry per CDR3 protein. The table lists 180,000 or so distinct CDR3 sequences, 9.5% to 13% of them singletons. Sequenced sample: PBMCs or a T cell subset sorted from them (not recorded which). These receptors came from a man between 18 and 29 years old who had mild COVID-19 (a few samples of this study predate the infection). Cell type and time point are not known. The CDR3 runs from the conserved cysteine through the conserved F or W.

V: TRBV20-1
J: TRBJ2-4
CDR3: CSASKAGAKNIQYF

V: TRBV20-1
J: TRBJ2-1
CDR3: CSASVVAGGYHNEQFF

V: TRBV20-1
J: TRBJ2-7
CDR3: CSARRGQGYEQYF

V: TRBV20-1
J: TRBJ1-5
CDR3: CSLHQAQYSNQPQHF

V: TRBV5-1
J: TRBJ2-2
CDR3: CASSQTGVSVTAPGELFF

V: TRBV7-2
J: TRBJ1-2
CDR3: CASSLFSLGTGDGYTF

V: TRBV7-2
J: TRBJ2-1
CDR3: CASSLAPGSYNEQFF

V: TRBV5-1
J: TRBJ2-3
CDR3: CASSFPRGDTDTQYF

V: TRBV20-1
J: TRBJ1-6
CDR3: CSANRDDNSPLHF

V: TRBV2
J: TRBJ2-7
CDR3: CASRGQTYEQYF

V: TRBV12-3/TRBV12-4
J: TRBJ2-3
CDR3: CASTPGGNTDTQYF

V: TRBV7-2
J: TRBJ2-5
CDR3: CASTSHGGRETQYF

V: TRBV7-9
J: TRBJ1-1
CDR3: CASSFPLRSAAFF